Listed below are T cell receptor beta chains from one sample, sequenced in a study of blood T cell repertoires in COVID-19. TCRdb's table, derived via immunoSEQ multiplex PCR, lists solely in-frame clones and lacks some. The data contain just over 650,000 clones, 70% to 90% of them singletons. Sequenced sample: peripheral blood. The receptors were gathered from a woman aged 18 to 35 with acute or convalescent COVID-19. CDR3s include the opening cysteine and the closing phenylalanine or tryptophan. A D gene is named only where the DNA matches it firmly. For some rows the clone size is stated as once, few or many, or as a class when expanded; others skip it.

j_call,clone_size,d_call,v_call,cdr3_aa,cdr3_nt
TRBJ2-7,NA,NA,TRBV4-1,CASSPQDSRYGDEQYF,TGCGCCAGCAGCCCCCAGGACAGCCGGTATGGGGACGAGCAGTACTTC
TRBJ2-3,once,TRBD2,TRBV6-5,CASQRDLTDTQYF,TGTGCCAGTCAGCGGGACCTCACAGATACGCAGTATTTT
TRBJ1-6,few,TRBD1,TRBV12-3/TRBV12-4,CASRGQGNSPLHF,TGTGCCAGCAGAGGACAGGGTAATTCACCCCTCCACTTT
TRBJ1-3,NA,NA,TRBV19,CATGGSLQGNTIYF,TGTGCCACCGGGGGGTCTCTGCAAGGAAACACCATATATTTT
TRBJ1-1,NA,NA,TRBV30,CAWSPGIAMGAFF,TGTGCCTGGAGCCCAGGGATCGCTATGGGGGCTTTCTTT
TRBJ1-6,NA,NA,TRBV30,CAWGWDGSFSYNSPLHF,TGTGCCTGGGGATGGGACGGGAGCTTCTCCTATAATTCACCCCTCCACTTT
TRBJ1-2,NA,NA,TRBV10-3,CAISEPRTDKYYGYTF,TGTGCCATCAGTGAGCCCCGGACAGACAAATATTATGGCTACACCTTC
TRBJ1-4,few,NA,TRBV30,CAWSAHAPDEKLFF,TGTGCCTGGAGTGCCCACGCACCGGATGAAAAACTGTTTTTT
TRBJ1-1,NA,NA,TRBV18,CASSPRRQGTEAFF,TGTGCCAGCTCACCTCGTAGGCAGGGCACTGAAGCTTTCTTT
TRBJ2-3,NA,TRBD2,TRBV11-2,CASSYRTSADTDTQYF,TGTGCCAGCAGCTATAGGACTAGCGCAGACACAGATACGCAGTATTTT
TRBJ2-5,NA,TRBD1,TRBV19,CASSLITGANQETQYF,TGTGCCAGTAGTTTGATAACAGGGGCCAACCAAGAGACCCAGTACTTC
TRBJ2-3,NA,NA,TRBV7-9,CASSLLGGSTDTQYF,TGTGCCAGCAGCTTATTGGGGGGAAGCACAGATACGCAGTATTTT
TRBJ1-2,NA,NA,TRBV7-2,CASSLPSAPEPGGYTF,TGTGCCAGCAGCCTACCCTCGGCCCCAGAGCCGGGGGGCTACACCTTC
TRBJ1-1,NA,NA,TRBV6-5,CASSSRQNTEAFF,TGTGCCAGCAGTTCGAGGCAGAACACTGAAGCTTTCTTT
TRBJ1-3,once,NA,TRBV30,CAWNAGRRVDTIYF,TGTGCCTGGAATGCAGGACGGAGGGTGGACACCATATATTTT
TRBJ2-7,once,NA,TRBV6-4,CASSDPSCSRGGKNISYEQYF,TGTGCCAGCAGTGACCCGAGCTGTTCTAGGGGGGGGAAAAATATTTCCTACGAGCAGTACTTC
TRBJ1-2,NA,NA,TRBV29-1,CSVAGESYGYTF,TGCAGCGTAGCAGGGGAATCGTATGGCTACACCTTC
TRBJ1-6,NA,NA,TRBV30,CAWSVGYNSPLHF,TGTGCCTGGAGCGTCGGGTATAATTCACCCCTCCACTTT
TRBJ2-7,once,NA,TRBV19,CASSSLQVYPTYEQYF,TGTGCCAGTAGTTCGCTACAGGTATACCCAACCTACGAGCAGTACTTC
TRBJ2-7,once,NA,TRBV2,CAIRIQGSSYEQYF,TGTGCCATCAGGATACAGGGTAGTTCCTACGAGCAGTACTTC
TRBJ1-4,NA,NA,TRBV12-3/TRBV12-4,CASSYHSDEKLFF,TGTGCCAGCAGTTACCACTCGGATGAAAAACTGTTTTTT
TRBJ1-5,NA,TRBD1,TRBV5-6,CASSLLGQGARQQHF,TGTGCCAGCAGCTTACTTGGACAGGGGGCAAGACAGCAGCATTTT
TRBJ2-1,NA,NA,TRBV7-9,CASSGLGGNEQFF,TGTGCCAGCAGCGGGTTAGGAGGCAATGAGCAGTTCTTC
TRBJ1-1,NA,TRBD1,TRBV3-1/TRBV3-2,CASRRGRNSEAFF,TGTGCCAGCAGGAGGGGGCGCAACTCTGAAGCTTTCTTT
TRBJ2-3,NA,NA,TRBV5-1,CASSLGIADTDTQYF,TGCGCCAGCAGCTTGGGGATCGCGGACACAGATACGCAGTATTTT
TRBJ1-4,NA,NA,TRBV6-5,CASSYGQGTNEKLFF,TGTGCCAGCAGTTACGGGCAGGGAACTAATGAAAAACTGTTTTTT
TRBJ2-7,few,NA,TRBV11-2,CASSSDFSSSYEQYF,TGTGCCAGCAGCTCGGACTTTTCGAGCTCCTACGAGCAGTACTTC
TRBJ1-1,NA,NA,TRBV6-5,CASSYTRVNTEAFF,TGTGCCAGCAGTTACACCAGGGTGAACACTGAAGCTTTCTTT
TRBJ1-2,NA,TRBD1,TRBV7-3,CASSQTAFFGDSLNYGYTF,TGTGCCAGCAGCCAAACAGCCTTTTTCGGGGACAGCTTGAACTATGGCTACACCTTC
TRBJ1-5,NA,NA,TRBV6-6,CASNQDSSNQPQHF,TGTGCCAGCAACCAGGACAGTAGCAATCAGCCCCAGCATTTT
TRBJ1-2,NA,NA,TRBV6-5,CASSYSVAAEGYTF,TGTGCCAGCAGTTACTCAGTGGCTGCGGAAGGCTACACCTTC
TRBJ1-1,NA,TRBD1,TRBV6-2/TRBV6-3,CASSYEPGQGIMNTEAFF,TGTGCCAGCAGTTACGAACCGGGACAGGGAATCATGAACACTGAAGCTTTCTTT
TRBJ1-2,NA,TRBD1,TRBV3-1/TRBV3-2,CASSQTGVDGYTF,TGTGCCAGCAGCCAAACAGGGGTTGATGGCTACACCTTC
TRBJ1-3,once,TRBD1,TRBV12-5,CASGTDRGPGNTIYF,TGTGCTAGTGGTACCGATAGGGGGCCTGGAAACACCATATATTTT
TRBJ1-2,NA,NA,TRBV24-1,CATSERSAGGYTF,TGTGCCACCAGTGAGAGGTCTGCGGGTGGCTACACCTTC
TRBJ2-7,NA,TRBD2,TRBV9,CASSASGGAFRDEQYF,TGTGCCAGCAGCGCGAGCGGGGGGGCCTTTAGGGACGAGCAGTACTTC
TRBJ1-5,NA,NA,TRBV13,CASSQGRTQPQHF,TGTGCCAGCAGCCAGGGGCGGACTCAGCCCCAGCATTTT
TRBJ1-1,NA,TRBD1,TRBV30,CAWSDGTGWTEAFF,TGTGCCTGGAGTGATGGGACAGGGTGGACTGAAGCTTTCTTT
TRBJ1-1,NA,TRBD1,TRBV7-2,CASSLFGQGVMNTEAFF,TGTGCCAGCAGCTTATTCGGACAGGGAGTCATGAACACTGAAGCTTTCTTT
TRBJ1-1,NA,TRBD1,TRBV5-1,CASSSLDRGAFF,TGCGCCAGCAGCTCTCTCGACAGGGGAGCTTTCTTT
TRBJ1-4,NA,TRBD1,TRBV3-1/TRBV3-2,CASSQGGTGVEKLFF,TGTGCCAGCAGCCAAGGAGGGACAGGGGTTGAAAAACTGTTTTTT
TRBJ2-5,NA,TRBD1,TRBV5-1,CASYRGRVWETQYF,TGCGCCAGCTACAGGGGGCGCGTTTGGGAGACCCAGTACTTC
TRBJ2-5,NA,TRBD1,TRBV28,CSFSTGTGLETQYF,TGTTCCTTTAGCACCGGGACAGGGCTAGAGACCCAGTACTTC